Reported below is one TCR beta chain. Its target is not known. CDR1 is MNHEY and CDR2 is SVGEGT in the germline V gene. With 6 bases removed from V and 1 base from J, the gap between germline ends came to 12 bases. CDR3 length: 14 residues. The data were obtained in a study of molecular identifiers for immune sequencing clone quantification. General study findings and limits: Clonotypes surpassing 20 RNA copies contained over 97% of effector molecules, versus under 1% in naive cells.

Bulk libraries came from a prior protocol with listed TCR primers. TCRdb reprocessed the PCR reads with MiXCR, giving one entry per CDR3 protein. The profile shows a few hundred thousand distinct CDR3 sequences, roughly 23% of them singletons. Sequenced: naive CD8+ T cells from blood, with Jurkat cell RNA spiked in. Stated subset: FACS-sorted CD8+CD4-CCR7+CD45RA+ naive T cells. The chain combines TRBV6-2 or TRBV6-3 with TRBJ1-1; tentatively, D is TRBD1 (6 bases). This TCR came from a human donor in good health. Some libraries in this study had Jurkat cell RNA spiked in. The DNA for the CDR3 is TGTGCCAGCAGCTTTACAGGGCGGAACACTGAAGCTTTCTTT. Encoded protein: CASSFTGRNTEAFF.